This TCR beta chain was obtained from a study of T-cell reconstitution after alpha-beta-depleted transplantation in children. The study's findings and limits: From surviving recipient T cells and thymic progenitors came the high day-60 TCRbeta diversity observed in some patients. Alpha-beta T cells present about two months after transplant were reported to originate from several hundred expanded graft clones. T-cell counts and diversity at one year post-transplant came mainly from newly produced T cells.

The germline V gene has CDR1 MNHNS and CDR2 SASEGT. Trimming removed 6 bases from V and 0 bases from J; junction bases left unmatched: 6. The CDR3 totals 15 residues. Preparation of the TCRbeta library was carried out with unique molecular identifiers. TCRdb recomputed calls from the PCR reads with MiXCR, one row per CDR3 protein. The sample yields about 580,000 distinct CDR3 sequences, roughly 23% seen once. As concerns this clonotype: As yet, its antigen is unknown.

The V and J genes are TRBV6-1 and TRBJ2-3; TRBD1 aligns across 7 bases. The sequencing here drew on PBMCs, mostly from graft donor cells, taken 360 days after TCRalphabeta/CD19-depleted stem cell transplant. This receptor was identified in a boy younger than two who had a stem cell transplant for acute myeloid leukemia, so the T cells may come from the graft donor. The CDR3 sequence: CASSPGQVSTDTQYF. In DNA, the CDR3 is TGTGCCAGCAGCCCTGGACAGGTTAGCACAGATACGCAGTATTTT.